Listed here are 23 T cell receptor beta chains from one sample, sequenced in a study of T cells in Graves' hyperthyroidism and ophthalmopathy. Amplified regions were TCR beta CDR3 sequences from RNA transcripts. An initial round of RT-PCR targeting the TCR CDR3 relied on the HTBI primer set. TCRdb reprocessed the multiplex PCR reads with MiXCR, giving one entry per CDR3 protein. The data hold fewer than 650,000 distinct CDR3 sequences, with approximately 14% observed a single time. Material: blood. These TCRs come from a woman aged 25 to 39 with Graves' hyperthyroidism that later progressed to Graves' ophthalmopathy.

Comments on this clonotype: With a much larger clone just one base away, this may be a read error. The V and J genes are TRBV6-1 and TRBJ1-2; D gene unclear. V was shortened by 2 bases and J by 2 bases, with 9 bases between the two germline ends. From germline, CDR1 is MNHNS and CDR2 SASEGT. The CDR3 contains 14 residues. The CDR3 region is CASSEHKVNYGYTF. The CDR3 region has the DNA TGTGCCAGCAGTGAACATAAGGTCAACTATGGCTACACCTTC.

V usage is TRBV9 and J usage is TRBJ2-5, with TRBD2 as a possible D gene (6 bases). CDR3 length: 15 amino acids. Trimming left V 0 bases short and J 1 base short, with 10 bases between. The V gene's germline CDR1 is SGDLS and CDR2 YYNGEE. DNA for the CDR3: TGTGCCAGCAGCGTAGATTCGGGAGCCCAAGAGACCCAGTACTTC. Translated, it gives CASSVDSGAQETQYF.

Only a few counts were recorded for this clonotype. This chain joins TRBV20-1 and TRBJ1-4; a possible D gene is TRBD1 (5 bases). The germline V and J ends were trimmed by 0 bases and 8 bases, with 16 bases remaining between them. Germline assignment: CDR1 DFQATT and CDR2 SNEGSKA (reference sequence). The CDR3 is made up of 15 amino acids. CDR3 region: CSAREEGGVGEKLFF. The CDR3 DNA is TGCAGTGCTAGAGAGGAGGGAGGGGTTGGAGAAAAACTGTTTTTT.

This clonotype showed up just a few times. A much bigger clone sits one base away, suggesting this may be a read error. This rearrangement joins TRBV12-3 or TRBV12-4 to TRBJ2-7; D remains ambiguous. With 1 base removed from V and 7 bases from J, the gap between germline ends came to 14 bases. The CDR3 covers 14 residues. The chain's CDR3 is CASSLGQIMGEQYF. For the CDR3, the DNA is TGTGCCAGCAGTTTAGGGCAGATCATGGGGGAGCAGTACTTC.

This clonotype was seen at least ten times. The chain carries TRBV7-9 and TRBJ1-2; possibly TRBD1 for D (6 bases). V dropped 1 base and J dropped 4 bases, with 13 bases sitting between them. This CDR3 is built from 15 residues. Per the germline V gene, CDR1 is SEHNR and CDR2 is FQNEAQ (reference sequence). The CDR3 spells CASSLDRVMSYGYTF. The CDR3 DNA follows: TGTGCCAGCAGCTTAGACAGGGTCATGTCCTATGGCTACACCTTC.

In this sample, this clonotype turned up a few times. This chain joins TRBV9 and TRBJ2-1; 12 bases align to TRBD2. Germline CDR1 SGDLS, CDR2 YYNGEE. The V gene end was trimmed by 6 bases and the J gene end by 9 bases; junction bases not matched to a gene: 13. The CDR3 runs 16 residues. CDR3 bases: TGTGCCAGCACCCCCCTGACTAGCGGGAGAACAGGTGAGCAGTTCTTC. Protein product: CASTPLTSGRTGEQFF.

This clonotype was counted at least ten times. The chain links TRBV5-1 to TRBJ1-1; no definite D call. Looked up from germline, CDR1 is SGHRS and CDR2 is YFSETQ. V was pared by 2 bases and J by 0 bases, with 5 bases between. CDR3 length: 13 amino acids. CDR3 loop: CASSFLLNTEAFF. The CDR3 region has the DNA TGCGCCAGCAGCTTTCTACTGAACACTGAAGCTTTCTTT.

This clonotype was recorded at least ten times. The chain employs TRBV6-1 and TRBJ1-2; a possible D gene is TRBD1 (6 bases). This CDR3 is 15 amino acids long. CDR1 is MNHNS and CDR2 is SASEGT in the germline V gene. Deletions cut 4 bases from V and 2 bases from J, with 14 bases between. The DNA for the CDR3 is TGTGCCAGCAGTGTGAGCCGGGACAACAACTATGGCTACACCTTC. Protein: CASSVSRDNNYGYTF.

This clonotype was observed a handful of times. The chain recombines TRBV27 with TRBJ2-1, with D perhaps matching TRBD2 (6 bases). Germline lookup yields CDR1 MNHEY and CDR2 SMNVEV (reference sequence). This CDR3 spans 13 amino acids. V was shortened by 5 bases and J by 11 bases, with 16 bases between the two germline ends. The CDR3 DNA is TGTGCCAGCAGTCGACCGACTAGTTCGAAGCAGTTCTTC. Its protein is CASSRPTSSKQFF.

The DNA of the CDR3 is TGCAGTGCTAGAGGACTAGCGAGAAGCACAGATACGCAGTATTTT. This encodes CSARGLARSTDTQYF. The genes are TRBV20-1 and TRBJ2-3; 8 bases fit TRBD2. Germline V gene lookup returns CDR1 DFQATT and CDR2 SNEGSKA (reference sequence). This CDR3 contains 15 residues. The trim removed 1 base at V and 0 bases at J, leaving 3 bases unmatched.

The sample holds many counts of this clonotype. CDR3 DNA: TGTGCCAGCAGGCTACAGGGGGCTGAAGCTTTCTTT. This encodes CASRLQGAEAFF. J is TRBJ1-1 and V is TRBV28; 8 bases are a match to TRBD1. The V and J ends lost 6 bases and 6 bases, in that order; junction bases with no gene match: 3. CDR1 MDHEN and CDR2 SYDVKM come from the germline V gene. The CDR3 runs 12 residues.

At least ten counts were recorded for this clonotype. This sequence joins TRBV10-3 and TRBJ1-1; the D is unclear. V gave up 2 bases and J gave up 6 bases, with 13 bases separating them. The CDR3 has 14 residues. CDR1 ENHRY and CDR2 SYGVKD come from the germline V gene. The CDR3 DNA reads TGTGCCATCAGTGAGAGTGTGAGTCCACCTGAAGCTTTCTTT. Its translation: CAISESVSPPEAFF.

The rearrangement links TRBV14 to TRBJ2-3; 11 bases line up with TRBD2. Germline V gene sequence: CDR1 SGHDN, CDR2 FVKESK. The V segment lost 1 base and the J segment 0 bases; nucleotides outside the gene matches: 18. The CDR3 consists of 22 residues. The CDR3 loop reads CASSQVRLSRLAGGVSTDTQYF. CDR3 bases: TGTGCCAGCAGCCAAGTAAGGTTGAGTCGGCTAGCGGGAGGCGTTAGCACAGATACGCAGTATTTT.

The sample holds many counts of this clonotype. J is TRBJ2-3 and V is TRBV9; D is possibly TRBD2 (6 bases). The V and J ends lost 4 bases and 4 bases respectively, with 16 bases between them. This CDR3 has 15 residues. Germline assignment: CDR1 SGDLS and CDR2 YYNGEE. The DNA of the CDR3 is TGTGCCAGCAGCTCAAGACTAGACGGGGCAGATACGCAGTATTTT. This sequence encodes CASSSRLDGADTQYF.

This clonotype was counted ten times or more. The chain has TRBV20-1 and TRBJ2-1; 7 bases agree with TRBD2. The ends lost 7 bases at V and 6 bases at J; junction bases unmatched: 9. Per the germline V gene, CDR1 is DFQATT and CDR2 is SNEGSKA (reference sequence). The CDR3 runs 13 residues. This CDR3 is CSGLAGVSNEQFF. The CDR3 region has the DNA TGCAGTGGTTTGGCGGGAGTCTCCAATGAGCAGTTCTTC.

Comments on this clonotype: One base away lies a much larger clone, so this may be a sequencing read error. Because the CDR3 is missing its conserved closing phenylalanine or tryptophan, this is likely a read error. V gene TRBV7-9 combines with J gene TRBJ1-3; TRBD1 might be the D (6 bases). The CDR3 totals 15 residues. The germline V gene encodes CDR1 SEHNR and CDR2 FQNEAQ (reference sequence). The V end lost 0 bases, the J end lost 0 bases, and 6 bases lay between the germline ends. CDR3 region: CASSLAQGSGNTIYL. The CDR3 DNA follows: TGTGCCAGCAGCTTAGCACAGGGCTCTGGAAACACCATATATCTT.

This clonotype was detected many times. The chain has TRBV27 and TRBJ2-7, with D hard to call. The CDR3 consists of 13 residues. The ends were cut back, 2 bases at V and 0 bases at J, with 5 bases in the middle. Germline lookup yields CDR1 MNHEY and CDR2 SMNVEV (reference sequence). DNA for the CDR3: TGTGCCAGCAGTTTAGGGAACTCCTACGAGCAGTACTTC. The encoded protein is CASSLGNSYEQYF.

This clonotype has a count of ten or more. The V and J genes are TRBV12-3 or TRBV12-4 and TRBJ1-5; TRBD1 matches at 8 bases. Trimming took 6 bases from V and 4 from J; bases not matched to a gene: 8. The length of the CDR3 is 15 residues. The CDR3: CASRITGGVNQPQHF. CDR3 coding DNA: TGTGCCAGCAGGATTACAGGGGGAGTAAATCAGCCCCAGCATTTT.

This rearrangement joins TRBV6-1 to TRBJ1-1, with D perhaps TRBD1 (5 bases). The V gene's germline CDR1 is MNHNS and CDR2 SASEGT. The germline V and J ends were trimmed by 5 bases and 3 bases, with 10 bases remaining between them. The CDR3 extends over 13 amino acids. This CDR3 reads CASSSAGDTEAFF. Written as DNA, the CDR3 is TGTGCCAGCAGTTCCGCGGGGGACACTGAAGCTTTCTTT.

This clonotype was counted at least ten times. The chain uses TRBV6-2 or TRBV6-3 and TRBJ1-2; possible D gene TRBD1, 6 bases. Trimming removed 10 bases at V and 8 bases at J, with 17 bases between. The germline gives CDR1 MNHEY, CDR2 SVGEGT. The CDR3 has 12 amino acids. This chain's CDR3 is CATGQKPDGYTF. The CDR3 nucleotides read TGTGCCACCGGACAGAAGCCGGACGGCTACACCTTC.

The gene calls are TRBV10-2 and TRBJ1-5, with D perhaps TRBD1 (5 bases). CDR1 and CDR2 (germline): WSHSY, SAAADI. V was cut by 6 bases and J by 2 bases, with 8 bases left in between. The CDR3 is 13 amino acids. The chain's CDR3 is CASRGEGNQPQHF. The CDR3 DNA reads as TGCGCCAGCAGGGGGGAAGGCAATCAGCCCCAGCATTTT.

To note about this clonotype: A clone one base away is much larger, so this may be a read error. The J gene is TRBJ2-1, the V gene TRBV5-1; TRBD2 matches 11 bases. The CDR3 is 15 amino acids. Unmatched junction bases numbered 2, after V lost 1 base and J lost 5 bases. Per germline, CDR1 SGHRS and CDR2 YFSETQ. The CDR3 nucleotides read TGCGCCAGCAGCTTGAGTAGCGGGAGGGACAATGAGCAGTTCTTC. Encoded protein: CASSLSSGRDNEQFF.

This clonotype was observed many times. The gene calls are TRBV28 and TRBJ2-7; TRBD1 matches 7 bases. This CDR3 is 14 amino acids long. CDR1 MDHEN and CDR2 SYDVKM come from the germline V gene. V lost 4 bases, J lost 5 bases, and 8 bases stayed unmatched. Here the CDR3 reads CASSSGTATHEQYF. CDR3 DNA: TGTGCCAGCAGTTCCGGGACAGCAACACACGAGCAGTACTTC.